The 19 T cell receptor beta chains below were found in one sample sequenced in a study of T cell responses to AZD1222 COVID-19 vaccine. Profiling relied on immunoSEQ multiplex PCR, and the TCRdb table lists in-frame clones only, not all of them. The sample consists of about 130,000 clones, more than 80% of them appearing once. The sequencing here drew on peripheral blood, taken on day 0 of AZD1222 vaccination. These receptors all come from an adult in good health.

The rearrangement links TRBV7-9 to TRBJ1-2, with TRBD1 as a possible D gene (5 bases). Germline assignment: CDR1 SEHNR and CDR2 FQNEAQ (reference sequence). Trimming pared 1 base from V and 2 bases from J, leaving 17 bases between. This CDR3 has 17 amino acids. The CDR3 reads CASSLVQGPAINYGYTF. Here the CDR3 DNA reads TGTGCCAGCAGCTTAGTCCAGGGCCCGGCCATCAACTATGGCTACACCTTC.

This clone showed up just a few times. The genes are TRBV3-1 (or the pseudogene TRBV3-2) and TRBJ1-3; D remains unclear. V was pared by 2 bases and J by 0 bases, with 14 bases between. The CDR3 sequence is 17 residues long. Germline V gene data show CDR1 as LGHDT and CDR2 as YNNKEL (reference sequence). The chain's CDR3 is CASSQFLGQISGNTIYF. The CDR3 coding sequence is TGTGCCAGCAGCCAATTTTTGGGTCAAATCTCTGGAAACACCATATATTTT.

V usage is TRBV5-5 and J usage is TRBJ1-1, with D unclear. CDR1 and CDR2 from the germline V gene are SGHKS and YYEKEE (reference sequence). Trimming removed 4 bases at V and 0 bases at J, with 10 bases between. This CDR3 region has 14 residues. CDR3 residues: CASSPYSMNTEAFF. The DNA for the CDR3 is TGTGCCAGCAGCCCTTATAGCATGAACACTGAAGCTTTCTTT.

This clone was detected once. This sequence joins TRBV7-3 and TRBJ1-5, with D perhaps matching TRBD1 (5 bases). In germline, CDR1 is SGHTA, CDR2 FQGTGA. The CDR3 is 13 amino acids. Trimming left V 5 bases short and J 4 bases short, with 9 bases between. This CDR3 reads CASSPGRNQPQHF. In DNA, the CDR3 is TGTGCCAGCAGCCCAGGGAGGAATCAGCCCCAGCATTTT.

The CDR3 reads CASRGRGLSSTGELFF. CDR3 in DNA: TGTGCCAGCAGGGGCAGGGGGCTGTCGAGCACCGGGGAGCTGTTTTTT. The chain recombines TRBV25-1 with TRBJ2-2; 8 bases are shared with TRBD1. The V gene end was trimmed by 6 bases and the J gene end by 4 bases; junction bases not matched to a gene: 10. CDR1 and CDR2 from the germline V gene are MGHDK and SYGVNS. The CDR3 has 16 amino acids.

This clone has more than one count but fewer than ten. The V call is TRBV30, the J call TRBJ1-2; 9 bases fit TRBD1. V was clipped by 1 base and J by 8 bases; unmatched bases: 2. Germline CDR1 GTSNPN, CDR2 SVGIG (reference sequence). This CDR3 has 12 amino acids. The chain's CDR3 is CAWSDRGQGYTF. The CDR3 region has the DNA TGTGCCTGGAGTGACAGGGGGCAGGGCTACACCTTC.

This clone showed up many times. The chain has TRBV5-1 and TRBJ2-7; 7 nucleotides agree with TRBD1. Germline-derived CDR1 and CDR2 are SGHRS and YFSETQ. J lost 2 bases, V lost 4 bases, and 9 bases had no gene match. The CDR3 is 15 amino acids. The CDR3 protein is CASSPDGTVPYEQYF. The CDR3 nucleotides read TGCGCCAGCAGCCCAGACGGGACAGTTCCCTACGAGCAGTACTTC.

The chain is built from TRBV7-3 and TRBJ2-1; D remains ambiguous. The germline V gene has CDR1 SGHTA and CDR2 FQGTGA. Trimming cost V 2 bases and J 7 bases, with 9 bases left between them. This CDR3 has 13 residues. This chain's CDR3 is CASSLQASNEQFF. DNA of the CDR3: TGTGCCAGCAGCTTACAGGCCTCAAATGAGCAGTTCTTC.

This clone was recorded a few times. The CDR3 coding sequence is TGTGCCAGCATGTTGAGTCTCGGAAACACCATATATTTT. Protein: CASMLSLGNTIYF. This chain connects TRBV6-5 to TRBJ1-3; no clear D gene. Per germline, CDR1 MNHEY and CDR2 SVGAGI. CDR3 length: 13 amino acids. Trimming shortened V by 7 bases and J by 4 bases, and 11 bases separated the two germline ends.

The chain carries TRBV28 and TRBJ1-1; the match to TRBD1 covers 9 bases. V shed 7 bases, J shed 1 base, and the junction held 4 bases outside the gene matches. CDR1 and CDR2 (germline): MDHEN, SYDVKM. The CDR3 has 14 residues. CDR3 region: CASTEDRGNTEAFF. DNA for the CDR3: TGTGCCAGCACCGAGGACAGGGGGAACACTGAAGCTTTCTTT.

The chain combines TRBV29-1 with TRBJ1-1; the D gene is possibly TRBD1 (5 bases). The CDR3 runs to 13 residues. Trimming removed 2 bases at V and 4 bases at J, with 11 bases between. Germline CDR1 SQVTM, CDR2 ANQGSEA. The CDR3 bases are TGCAGCGTTGAACGGACATTGGGCACTGAAGCTTTCTTT. The encoded protein is CSVERTLGTEAFF.

This chain uses TRBV7-9 with TRBJ1-4; TRBD1 aligns across 7 bases. V was clipped by 5 bases and J by 6 bases; unmatched bases: 6. The CDR3 is made up of 14 amino acids. CDR1 and CDR2 from the germline V gene are SEHNR and FQNEAQ (reference sequence). CDR3 amino acids: CASSPSDRDEKLFF. CDR3 coding DNA: TGTGCCAGCAGCCCGTCCGACAGGGATGAAAAACTGTTTTTT.

V is TRBV18 and J is TRBJ1-1; a possible D gene is TRBD1 (6 bases). The V end lost 2 bases, the J end lost 2 bases, and 18 bases lay between the germline ends. Germline V gene sequence: CDR1 KGHSH, CDR2 LQKENI. The CDR3 totals 17 residues. CDR3 coding DNA: TGTGCCAGCTCACCATCCAGGGGATGGAAGGGAAACACTGAAGCTTTCTTT. This encodes CASSPSRGWKGNTEAFF.

The rearrangement uses TRBV5-1 and TRBJ1-5; 7 nucleotides line up with TRBD1. The germline gives CDR1 SGHRS, CDR2 YFSETQ. The CDR3 extends over 14 amino acids. The J segment lost 9 bases and the V segment lost 0 bases, leaving 6 bases of the junction unmatched. CDR3 DNA: TGCGCCAGCAGCTTGGGGACAGGCCTTGGGCCCCAGCATTTT. Its protein product is CASSLGTGLGPQHF.

This rearrangement joins TRBV25-1 to TRBJ1-1; a weak D match, TRBD1 (5 bases). The CDR3 totals 13 residues. V gave up 3 bases and J gave up 7 bases, with 12 bases separating them. The germline gives CDR1 MGHDK, CDR2 SYGVNS. The CDR3 coding sequence is TGTGCCAGCAGTGAGGTCGGACAATTTGAAGCTTTCTTT. Its translation: CASSEVGQFEAFF.

The CDR3, as DNA: TGTGCCAGCAGCCCGCGGACGGAACCCTACGAGCAGTACTTC. Translating gives CASSPRTEPYEQYF. The genes are TRBV5-4 and TRBJ2-7, with D unclear. This CDR3 has 14 amino acids. Germline CDR1 SGHNT, CDR2 YYREEE (reference sequence). The V end was cut by 4 bases, the J end by 2 bases, with 13 bases between.

The V and J genes are TRBV19 and TRBJ2-5, with D perhaps assigned TRBD1 or TRBD2 (5 bases each). Trimming stripped 1 base from V and 5 bases from J, with 11 bases between. Germline-derived CDR1 and CDR2 are LNHDA and SQIVND (reference sequence). The CDR3 spans 14 residues. The CDR3 sequence is CASSIGEGTETQYF. In nucleotides, the CDR3 is TGTGCCAGTAGTATAGGGGAAGGGACGGAGACCCAGTACTTC.

The chain carries TRBV7-8 and TRBJ2-7; 9 nucleotides align to TRBD2. Looked up from germline, CDR1 is SGHVS and CDR2 is FQNEAQ. The ends lost 1 base at V and 1 base at J; junction bases unmatched: 2. The CDR3 loop spans 15 amino acids. The CDR3, as DNA: TGTGCCAGCAGCTTAGGACTAGCGGCATCCTACGAGCAGTACTTC. The encoded protein is CASSLGLAASYEQYF. The full variable domain, completed using reference TRBV7-8 and TRBJ2-7, is GAGVSQSPRYKVAKRGQDVALRCDPISGHVSLFWYQQALGQGPEFLTYFQNEAQLDKSGLPSDRFFAERPEGSVSTLKIQRTQQEDSAVYLCASSLGLAASYEQYFGPGTRLTVT.

The chain couples TRBV11-2 to TRBJ1-2; a weak D match, TRBD1 (6 bases). CDR1 and CDR2 (germline): SGHAT, FQNNGV. V gave up 8 bases and J gave up 2 bases, with 9 bases separating them. This CDR3 is 12 amino acids long. The CDR3 sequence is CASRGANYGYTF. The CDR3 DNA reads as TGTGCCAGCCGGGGGGCGAACTATGGCTACACCTTC.